The entry below gives a single T cell receptor beta chain sequence along with its context. The germline V gene has CDR1 LGHNA and CDR2 YNFKEQ. V lost 1 base, J lost 7 bases, and 17 bases stayed unmatched. The CDR3 spans 19 residues. The assay was immunoSEQ multiplex PCR, and TCRdb's table has in-frame clones only and misses some. The sample has roughly 68,000 clones; approximately 90% are singletons. The data stem from a study of technical replicates of blood from a handful of donors. The rearrangement uses TRBV4-2 and TRBJ2-1, with 9 positions matching TRBD2. The sequence derives from a human donor in good health. Input material: T cells isolated from PBMCs. The CDR3 sequence: CASSQATLLVAGEGNEQFF. The DNA for the CDR3 is TGTGCCAGCAGCCAAGCCACACTTTTGGTAGCGGGGGAGGGAAATGAGCAGTTCTTC.